This T cell receptor (beta chain) derives from a study of T cell responses to AZD1222 COVID-19 vaccine. Study-wide context: Second-dose schedules of about 4 or about 12 weeks were combined.

Clones were read by immunoSEQ multiplex PCR, and TCRdb kept only the in-frame ones, dropping some. The table shows around 180,000 clones, with approximately 92% occurring only once. Source: peripheral blood, taken on day 0 of AZD1222 vaccination. The source is an adult in good health.

The CDR3 region is CASSPSLRDTEAFF. The CDR3 DNA sequence: TGTGCCAGCAGCCCCTCTTTAAGGGATACTGAAGCTTTCTTT. The J gene is TRBJ1-1, the V gene TRBV7-9; D unclear. Trimming left V 5 bases short and J 5 bases short, with 15 bases between. CDR1 and CDR2 (germline): SEHNR, FQNEAQ (reference sequence). There are 14 residues in the CDR3.